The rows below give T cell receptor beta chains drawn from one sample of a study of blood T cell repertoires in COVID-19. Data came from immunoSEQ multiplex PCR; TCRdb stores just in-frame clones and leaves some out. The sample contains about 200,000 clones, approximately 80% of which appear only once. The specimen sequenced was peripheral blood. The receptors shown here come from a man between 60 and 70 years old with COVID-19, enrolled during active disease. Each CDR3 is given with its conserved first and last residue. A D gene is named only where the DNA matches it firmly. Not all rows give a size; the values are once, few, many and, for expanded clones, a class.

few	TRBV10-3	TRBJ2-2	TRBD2	TGTGCCATCAGCCCGGGACTAGCGGGCCCCGGGGAGCTGTTTTTT	CAISPGLAGPGELFF
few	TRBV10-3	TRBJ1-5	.	TGTGCCATCAGTGAAGTTGGAGGGAATCAGCCCCAGCATTTT	CAISEVGGNQPQHF
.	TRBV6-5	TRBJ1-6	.	TGTGCCAGCAGTACAGGACCTTTGTCACCCCTCCACTTT	CASSTGPLSPLHF
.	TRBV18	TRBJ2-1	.	TGTGCCAGCTCACCACTACGCGGGACGTCGTACAATGAGCAGTTCTTC	CASSPLRGTSYNEQFF
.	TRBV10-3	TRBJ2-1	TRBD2	TGTGCCATCCCCGGGACTAGCGAGAATGAGCAGTTCTTC	CAIPGTSENEQFF
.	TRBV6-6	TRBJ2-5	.	TGTGCCAGCAGTTACCCTCGACAGCGAGAGACCCAGTACTTC	CASSYPRQRETQYF
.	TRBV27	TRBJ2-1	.	TGTGCCAGCAGTTTATCCCAAGCGTACAATGAGCAGTTCTTC	CASSLSQAYNEQFF
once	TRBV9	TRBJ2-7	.	TGTGCCAGCAGCGAGGGGGACGAGCAGTACTTC	CASSEGDEQYF
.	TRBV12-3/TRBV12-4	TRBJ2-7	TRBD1	TGTGCCAGCAGTACAGGGGGCAGTGAGCAGTACTTC	CASSTGGSEQYF
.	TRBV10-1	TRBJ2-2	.	TGCGCCAGCAGTGACAGGGTCACCGGGGAGCTGTTTTTT	CASSDRVTGELFF
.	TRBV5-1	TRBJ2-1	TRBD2	TGCGCCAGCCGAGAGACTAGCGGATACAATGAGCAGTTCTTC	CASRETSGYNEQFF
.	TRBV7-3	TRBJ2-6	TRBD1	TGTGCCAGCAGCTTGACAGGGAGCTCTGGGGCCAACGTCCTGACTTTC	CASSLTGSSGANVLTF
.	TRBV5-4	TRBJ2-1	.	TGTGCCAGCAGCCCTGGGGGCACTACTACAAATGAGCAGTTCTTC	CASSPGGTTTNEQFF
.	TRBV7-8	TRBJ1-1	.	TGTGCCAGCAGGACGGGACACGCGAACACTGAAGCTTTCTTT	CASRTGHANTEAFF
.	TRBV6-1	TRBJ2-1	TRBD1	TGTGCCAGCAGTGGATGGACAGGGGGGACCTACAATGAGCAGTTCTTC	CASSGWTGGTYNEQFF
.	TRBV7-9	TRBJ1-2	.	TGTGCCAGCAGTAAACAGGGAGGGCTTTATGGCTACACCTTC	CASSKQGGLYGYTF
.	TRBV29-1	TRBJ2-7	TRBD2	TGCAGCGTCGGACTACTAGCGGGAGGCTACGAGCAGTACTTC	CSVGLLAGGYEQYF
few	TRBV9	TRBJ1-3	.	TGTGCCAGCAGCGTACGAGGGAGGGAGGAAGGAAACACCATATATTTT	CASSVRGREEGNTIYF
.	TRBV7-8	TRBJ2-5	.	TGTGCCAGCAGCTTAATACCTAGCGAGACCCAGTACTTC	CASSLIPSETQYF
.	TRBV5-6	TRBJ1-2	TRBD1	TGTGCCAGCAGCGTAGGGACAGGAGCTTCCTATGGCTACACCTTC	CASSVGTGASYGYTF
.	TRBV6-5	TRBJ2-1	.	TGTGCCAGCAGTTCTCGCTTAGCGAGAAATTACAATGAGCAGTTCTTC	CASSSRLARNYNEQFF
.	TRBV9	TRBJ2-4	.	TGTGCCAGCAGCGAACGGACAGCCCCCAAAAACATTCAGTACTTC	CASSERTAPKNIQYF
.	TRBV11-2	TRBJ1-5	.	TGTGCCAGCAGCCTCGGGATCTCTGGGGGCCAGCCCCAGCATTTT	CASSLGISGGQPQHF
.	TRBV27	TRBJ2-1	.	TGTGCCAGCAGTCTGCAGGGGAGGGCCGGCTCCTACAATGAGCAGTTCTTC	CASSLQGRAGSYNEQFF
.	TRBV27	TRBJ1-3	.	TGTGCCAGCAGTTTACAGGGCAGCGCTGGAAACACCATATATTTT	CASSLQGSAGNTIYF
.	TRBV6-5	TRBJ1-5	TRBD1	TGTGCCAGCAGTACCCGGACAGGGGCCAATCAGCCCCAGCATTTT	CASSTRTGANQPQHF
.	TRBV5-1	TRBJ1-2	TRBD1	TGCGCCAGCAGCGTCGGACAGGGAGAGGATGGCTACACCTTC	CASSVGQGEDGYTF
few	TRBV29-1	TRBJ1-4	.	TGCAGCGCCCGCGAGGGCACAACTAATGAAAAACTGTTTTTT	CSAREGTTNEKLFF
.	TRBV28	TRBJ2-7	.	TGTGCCAGCACCCTTAGGCAGGGGTACGAGCAGTACTTC	CASTLRQGYEQYF
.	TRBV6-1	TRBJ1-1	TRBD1	TGTGCCAGCAGTGGGACGGGACAGCGGGGGGCTGAAGCTTTCTTT	CASSGTGQRGAEAFF
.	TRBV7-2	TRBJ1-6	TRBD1	TGTGCCAGCAGCTTCGGACAGGGCTATTCACCCCTCCACTTT	CASSFGQGYSPLHF
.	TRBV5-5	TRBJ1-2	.	TGTGCCAGCAGCTCCCACCCCAGACAGGAGAGCTATGGCTACACCTTC	CASSSHPRQESYGYTF
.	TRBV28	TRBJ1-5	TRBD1	TGTGCCAGCAGGGCAGGGACAGGGATTGATAGCAATCAGCCCCAGCATTTT	CASRAGTGIDSNQPQHF
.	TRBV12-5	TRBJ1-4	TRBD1	TGTGCTAGTGGTTTGGCCCGGGACAGGGGGTATACTAATGAAAAACTGTTTTTT	CASGLARDRGYTNEKLFF
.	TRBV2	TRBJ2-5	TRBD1	TGTGCCAGCAGTGTAGGGGCAGGGGGCGCAGAGGGTCAAGAGACCCAGTACTTC	CASSVGAGGAEGQETQYF
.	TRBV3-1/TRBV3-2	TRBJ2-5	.	TGTGCCAGCAGCCATATAATGTATAAAGAGACCCAGTACTTC	CASSHIMYKETQYF
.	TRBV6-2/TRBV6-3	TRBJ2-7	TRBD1	TGTGCCAGCACCCCCGGGACAGGGAACTCCTACGAGCAGTACTTC	CASTPGTGNSYEQYF
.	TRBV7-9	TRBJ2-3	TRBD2	TGTGCCAGCAGCTTACTAGCGGCTGGAACAGATACGCAGTATTTT	CASSLLAAGTDTQYF
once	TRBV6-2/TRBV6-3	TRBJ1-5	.	TGTGCCAGCAGTCTGGGGAGGAGCAATCAGCCCCAGCATTTT	CASSLGRSNQPQHF
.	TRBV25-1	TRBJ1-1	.	TGTGCCAGCAGTGTAGCGGGGTGGGCTTTCTTT	CASSVAGWAFF
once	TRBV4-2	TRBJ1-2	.	TGTGCCAGCAGCCAAGATCGTACAGGGTATGGCTACACCTTC	CASSQDRTGYGYTF
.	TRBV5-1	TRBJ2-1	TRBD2	TGCGCCAGCAGCTTAGGGACTAGCGGAAGGGGCTCCTACAATGAGCAGTTCTTC	CASSLGTSGRGSYNEQFF
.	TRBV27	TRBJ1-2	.	TGTGCCAGCAGTTTATTGGCGGGGGGGACTAACTATGGCTACACCTTC	CASSLLAGGTNYGYTF
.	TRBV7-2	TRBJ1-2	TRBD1	TGTGCCAGCAGCACAACAGGGGTCTGGGGCTACACCTTC	CASSTTGVWGYTF
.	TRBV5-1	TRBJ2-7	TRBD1	TGCGCCAGCAGCTCACAGGGGATCGGCCACGAGCAGTACTTC	CASSSQGIGHEQYF